Listed below are T cell receptor beta chains from one sample, sequenced in a study of T cells after yellow fever vaccination. TCRdb re-analysed the 5' RACE reads in MiXCR, keeping a single row per CDR3 protein. Of roughly 27,000 distinct CDR3 sequences detected, around 5% appear once; the ten largest clones hold just over 40%. The specimen was CD8+ T cells sorted from PBMCs, collected 10 days after the yellow fever booster vaccination. All receptors come from a man under 40 who received the YFV17D yellow fever vaccine. Both conserved end residues are part of each CDR3. D genes are given only for firm matches. Part of the rows lack a size; the others show once, few, many or a class for expanded clones.

V,D,J,size,CDR3,DNA
TRBV11-2,-,TRBJ2-3,many,CASSLEGDTQYF,TGTGCCAGCAGCTTAGAGGGAGATACGCAGTATTTT
TRBV7-8,-,TRBJ2-1,many,CASRPTRSYNEQFF,TGTGCCAGCCGCCCGACTAGAAGCTACAATGAGCAGTTCTTC
TRBV6-2/TRBV6-3,-,TRBJ2-7,few,CASSYPNRREQYF,TGTGCCAGCAGTTATCCCAACCGTCGGGAGCAGTACTTC
TRBV5-6,-,TRBJ2-7,many,CASSSTGELSYEQYF,TGTGCCAGCAGCTCAACAGGAGAACTGTCCTACGAGCAGTACTTC
TRBV4-2,-,TRBJ2-7,medium-sized,CASSQDRWQVSSYEQYF,TGTGCCAGCAGCCAAGATCGTTGGCAGGTCAGCTCCTACGAGCAGTACTTC
TRBV29-1,-,TRBJ1-2,many,CSFPGDYGYTF,TGCAGCTTTCCGGGCGACTATGGCTACACCTTC
TRBV10-1,TRBD2,TRBJ2-1,many,CASSESRTGGYNEQFF,TGCGCCAGCAGTGAGTCGAGAACGGGAGGGTACAATGAGCAGTTCTTC
TRBV27,TRBD2,TRBJ2-1,-,CASSPSPGLAGGSGNEQFF,TGTGCCAGCAGTCCAAGCCCGGGACTAGCGGGAGGGTCAGGCAATGAGCAGTTCTTC
TRBV29-1,-,TRBJ2-7,many,CSVDSGEQYF,TGCAGCGTTGACTCGGGCGAGCAGTACTTC
TRBV7-9,-,TRBJ1-5,few,CASSSGIQPQHF,TGTGCCAGCAGCTCGGGAATACAGCCCCAGCATTTT
TRBV7-6,-,TRBJ2-1,many,CASSLGGPQANEQFF,TGTGCCAGCAGCTTAGGGGGGCCCCAGGCCAATGAGCAGTTCTTC
TRBV6-5,-,TRBJ2-7,many,CASSIHSGTNYEQYF,TGTGCCAGCAGTATCCACTCCGGGACAAACTACGAGCAGTACTTC
TRBV7-8,-,TRBJ2-1,many,CASSLAGSYNEQFF,TGTGCCAGCAGCTTAGCCGGGTCCTACAATGAGCAGTTCTTC
TRBV15,-,TRBJ2-1,many,CATSTGIPSYNEQFF,TGTGCCACCAGCACAGGGATACCCTCCTACAATGAGCAGTTCTTC
TRBV19,TRBD2,TRBJ2-1,many,CASKPGGRIDEQFF,TGTGCCAGTAAACCGGGCGGGAGAATCGATGAGCAGTTCTTC
TRBV15,-,TRBJ2-3,many,CATSRESITDTQYF,TGTGCCACCAGCAGAGAGAGTATCACAGATACGCAGTATTTT
TRBV27,-,TRBJ2-3,many,CASSLMGVRGDTQYF,TGTGCCAGCAGTTTAATGGGGGTTCGGGGAGATACGCAGTATTTT
TRBV27,-,TRBJ1-5,many,CASSLGWDQPQHF,TGTGCCAGCAGTTTAGGCTGGGATCAGCCCCAGCATTTT
TRBV3-1,-,TRBJ2-7,many,CASSLGEGDDEQYF,TGTGCCAGCAGCCTCGGGGAGGGGGACGACGAGCAGTACTTC
TRBV6-5,-,TRBJ2-2,many,CASSIAADRAGELFF,TGTGCCAGCAGCATCGCTGCTGATAGGGCCGGGGAGCTGTTTTTT
TRBV7-8,-,TRBJ2-5,many,CASSSSGTMETQYF,TGTGCCAGCAGCTCAAGCGGTACTATGGAGACCCAGTACTTC
TRBV7-8,TRBD2,TRBJ2-3,few,CASSLEPSGNTDTQYF,TGTGCCAGCAGCTTAGAACCTAGCGGGAACACAGATACGCAGTATTTT
TRBV7-8,-,TRBJ1-2,many,CASSLAKDGNNYGYTF,TGTGCCAGCAGCTTAGCCAAAGACGGCAATAACTATGGCTACACCTTC
TRBV25-1,-,TRBJ2-1,-,CASSDRLSNEQFF,TGTGCCAGCAGTGACAGGTTAAGCAATGAGCAGTTCTTC
TRBV2,TRBD1,TRBJ1-6,many,CASGTTGQPSPLHF,TGTGCCAGCGGAACGACAGGGCAGCCTTCACCCCTCCACTTT
TRBV12-3/TRBV12-4,-,TRBJ2-1,many,CASSPMAYNEQFF,TGTGCCAGCAGTCCCATGGCCTACAATGAGCAGTTCTTC
TRBV5-1,-,TRBJ2-1,many,CASSLVETSDEQFF,TGCGCCAGCAGCTTGGTGGAGACCAGCGATGAGCAGTTCTTC
TRBV19,-,TRBJ2-1,many,CASTAPTRGSPYNEQFF,TGTGCCAGTACCGCCCCCACGAGGGGATCTCCCTACAATGAGCAGTTCTTC
TRBV5-1,TRBD2,TRBJ2-1,many,CASSLGAGGSYNEQFF,TGCGCCAGCAGCTTGGGAGCGGGAGGCTCCTACAATGAGCAGTTCTTC
TRBV6-4,-,TRBJ2-1,many,CASNLTGTSTANEQFF,TGTGCCAGCAATCTGACCGGGACGAGCACCGCCAATGAGCAGTTCTTC
TRBV7-3,TRBD2,TRBJ2-1,many,CASSLTLRENEQFF,TGTGCCAGCAGCTTAACTTTGCGGGAGAATGAGCAGTTCTTC